This TCR beta chain appears in the sequencing data of a study of blood T cell repertoires in COVID-19. In the study overall: Collection of acute and convalescent COVID-19 samples took place in the United States, Italy and Spain.

The authors' processing: Amplification of reference gene primers provided the estimated nucleated cell counts. Some clones are missing from TCRdb's copy, which holds only in-frame ones; the method was immunoSEQ multiplex PCR. The DNA gave D and trimming, while V, J and clone size come from that table. The sample contains around 250,000 clones, approximately 90% of which appear only once. Germline V lookup: CDR1 GTSNPN, CDR2 SVGIG (reference sequence). The CDR3 has 13 residues. Trimming left V 4 bases short and J 4 bases short, with 11 bases between. Participants came from about 23 US areas, aged about 18 to 89 years. Researchers sorted participants into cohorts using their self-reported clinical history.

The receptor was derived from a man aged 40-49 years who had been exposed to COVID-19. The chain is built from TRBV30 and TRBJ1-3; TRBD1 is a possible D gene (6 bases). Sample: PBMCs or T cells enriched from blood (not recorded which). The CDR3 is CAWNPGAGNTIYF. In DNA, the CDR3 is TGTGCCTGGAACCCAGGGGCCGGAAACACCATATATTTT. The entire variable domain, with the rest obtained from reference TRBV30 and TRBJ1-3, is as follows: SQTIHQWPATLVQPVGSPLSLECTVEGTSNPNLYWYRQAAGRGLQLLFYSVGIGQISSEVPQNLSASRPQDRQFILSSKKLLLSDSGFYLCAWNPGAGNTIYFGEGSWLTVV.